This T cell receptor beta chain was recovered during a study of cytomegalovirus exposure and HLA in healthy donors. Findings of the study overall: Reports state that TCR beta sequences accurately predicted most subjects' HLA-A and HLA-B alleles.

The CDR3 totals 15 residues. In germline, CDR1 is SEHNR, CDR2 FQNEAQ (reference sequence). Trimming pared 3 bases from V and 0 bases from J, leaving 12 bases between. Concerning this clone itself: Its cognate antigen is unknown.

The PCR ran on 60 Vbeta and 13 Jbeta primers. The protocol was immunoSEQ multiplex PCR, while the TCRdb copy is restricted to in-frame clones and leaves out a portion. The sample's table shows 40,000 to 50,000 clones. The sequencing sample was made of PBMCs. This rearrangement joins TRBV7-9 to TRBJ2-7; perhaps TRBD2 as D (5 bases). This receptor was obtained from a man aged 25 to 45 in good health and CMV-seronegative. CDR3 protein: CASSFGLSHSYEQYF. The CDR3 bases are TGTGCCAGCAGCTTCGGACTCTCCCACTCCTACGAGCAGTACTTC. Supplemented by reference TRBV7-9 and TRBJ2-7, the full variable domain reads DTGVSQNPRHKITKRGQNVTFRCDPISEHNRLYWYRQTLGQGPEFLTYFQNEAQLEKSRLLSDRFSAERPKGSFSTLEIQRTEQGDSAMYLCASSFGLSHSYEQYFGPGTRLTVT.